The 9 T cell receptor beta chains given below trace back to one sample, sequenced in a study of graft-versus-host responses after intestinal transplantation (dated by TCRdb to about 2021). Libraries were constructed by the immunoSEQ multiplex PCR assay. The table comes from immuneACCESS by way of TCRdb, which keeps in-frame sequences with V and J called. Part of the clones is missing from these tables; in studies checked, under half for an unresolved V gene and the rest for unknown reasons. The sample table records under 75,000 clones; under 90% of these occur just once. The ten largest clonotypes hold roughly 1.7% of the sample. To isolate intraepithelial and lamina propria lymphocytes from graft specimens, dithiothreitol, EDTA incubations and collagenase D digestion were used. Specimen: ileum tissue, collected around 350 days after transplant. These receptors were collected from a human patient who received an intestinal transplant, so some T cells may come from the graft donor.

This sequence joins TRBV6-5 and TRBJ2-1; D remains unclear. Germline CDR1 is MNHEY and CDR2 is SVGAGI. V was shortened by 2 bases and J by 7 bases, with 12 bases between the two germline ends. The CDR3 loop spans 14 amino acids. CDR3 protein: CASSYTTLRNEQFF. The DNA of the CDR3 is TGTGCCAGCAGTTACACAACTCTGAGGAATGAGCAGTTCTTC.

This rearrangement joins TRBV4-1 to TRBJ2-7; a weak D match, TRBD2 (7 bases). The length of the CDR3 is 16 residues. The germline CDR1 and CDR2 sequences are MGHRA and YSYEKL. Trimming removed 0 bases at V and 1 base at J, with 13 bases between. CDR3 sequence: CASSQEGRGGSYEQYF. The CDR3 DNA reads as TGCGCCAGCAGCCAAGAAGGGAGGGGGGGTTCCTACGAGCAGTACTTC.

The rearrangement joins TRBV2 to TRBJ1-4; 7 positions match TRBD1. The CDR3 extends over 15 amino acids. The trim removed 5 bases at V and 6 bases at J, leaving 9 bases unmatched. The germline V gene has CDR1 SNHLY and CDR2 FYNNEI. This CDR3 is CASSWQGGGDEKLFF. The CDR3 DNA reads TGTGCCAGCAGTTGGCAAGGAGGGGGCGATGAAAAACTGTTTTTT.

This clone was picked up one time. In nucleotides, the CDR3 is TGTGCCAGCAGTTATCTGGGACTAGCGACACAAGAGACCCAGTACTTC. It codes for CASSYLGLATQETQYF. The rearrangement links TRBV6-6 to TRBJ2-5, with 10 bases that match TRBD2. CDR3 length equals 16 residues. The germline gives CDR1 MNHNY, CDR2 SVGAGI (reference sequence). The V segment lost 3 bases and the J segment 2 bases; nucleotides outside the gene matches: 6.

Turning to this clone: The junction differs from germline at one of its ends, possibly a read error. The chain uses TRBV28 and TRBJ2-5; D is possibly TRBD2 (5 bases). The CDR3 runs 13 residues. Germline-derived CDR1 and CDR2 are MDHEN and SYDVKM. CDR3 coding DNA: TGTGCCAGCAGTCTAGCCTGGGTAGAGTCCCAGTACTTC. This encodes CASSLAWVESQYF.

The CDR3 DNA follows: TGTGCCAGCAGCTTAGTAATGGGTGGGACAGGGCACATTCAGTACTTC. This translates into CASSLVMGGTGHIQYF. J is TRBJ2-4 and V is TRBV7-9, with 9 bases aligning to TRBD1. There are 16 residues in the CDR3. Germline V gene lookup returns CDR1 SEHNR and CDR2 FQNEAQ (reference sequence). The V and J ends lost 1 base and 8 bases, in that order; junction bases with no gene match: 9.

The CDR3 DNA follows: TGCGCCAGCAGCTTGGCGGCTAGCGGGACCACAGATACGCAGTATTTT. It codes for CASSLAASGTTDTQYF. The chain has TRBV5-1 and TRBJ2-3, with 9 bases aligning to TRBD2. With V trimmed by 0 bases and J by 2 bases, 4 bases remained unmatched. This CDR3 contains 16 residues. Germline loops: CDR1 SGHRS, CDR2 YFSETQ.

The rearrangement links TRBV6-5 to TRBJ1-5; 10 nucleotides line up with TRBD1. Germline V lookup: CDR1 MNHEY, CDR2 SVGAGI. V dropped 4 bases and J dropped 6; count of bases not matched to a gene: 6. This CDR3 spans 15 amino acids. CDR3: CASSSRQGALQPQHF. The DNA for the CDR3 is TGTGCCAGCAGTTCCAGACAGGGGGCGCTTCAGCCCCAGCATTTT.

CDR3 in amino acids: CASSESLAGGPGELFF. CDR3 DNA sequence: TGCGCCAGCAGTGAGTCACTAGCGGGGGGGCCCGGGGAGCTGTTTTTT. The rearrangement joins TRBV10-2 to TRBJ2-2; 13 positions match TRBD2. The V gene's germline CDR1 is WSHSY and CDR2 SAAADI. V lost 0 bases, J lost 6 bases, and 1 base stayed unmatched. This CDR3 contains 16 residues.